This T cell receptor beta chain was sequenced during a study of cytomegalovirus exposure and HLA in healthy donors. Whole-study findings and limits: There were reportedly fewer N-insertions in an Asian-associated ancestry cluster than the roughly 610-donor mean, in a later analysis. Listed as cytomegalovirus-associated were over 150 TCR beta chains.

Comments on this clone: Its target is unknown.

With 60 Vbeta and 13 Jbeta primers, the PCR was carried out. Method: immunoSEQ multiplex PCR; TCRdb's copy keeps in-frame clones and lacks some. This table holds fewer than 130,000 clones, 74% found once. Germline V gives CDR1 SNHLY, CDR2 FYNNEI. This CDR3 contains 13 residues. V dropped 6 bases and J dropped 7; count of bases not matched to a gene: 8. This TCR was recovered from a man over 45 in good health and CMV-seropositive. The rearrangement links TRBV2 to TRBJ1-2; 7 bases agree with TRBD1. The sequencing input was PBMCs. CDR3 protein: CASSATGSGGYTF. The CDR3 DNA sequence: TGTGCCAGCAGCGCGACAGGGAGCGGTGGCTACACCTTC.